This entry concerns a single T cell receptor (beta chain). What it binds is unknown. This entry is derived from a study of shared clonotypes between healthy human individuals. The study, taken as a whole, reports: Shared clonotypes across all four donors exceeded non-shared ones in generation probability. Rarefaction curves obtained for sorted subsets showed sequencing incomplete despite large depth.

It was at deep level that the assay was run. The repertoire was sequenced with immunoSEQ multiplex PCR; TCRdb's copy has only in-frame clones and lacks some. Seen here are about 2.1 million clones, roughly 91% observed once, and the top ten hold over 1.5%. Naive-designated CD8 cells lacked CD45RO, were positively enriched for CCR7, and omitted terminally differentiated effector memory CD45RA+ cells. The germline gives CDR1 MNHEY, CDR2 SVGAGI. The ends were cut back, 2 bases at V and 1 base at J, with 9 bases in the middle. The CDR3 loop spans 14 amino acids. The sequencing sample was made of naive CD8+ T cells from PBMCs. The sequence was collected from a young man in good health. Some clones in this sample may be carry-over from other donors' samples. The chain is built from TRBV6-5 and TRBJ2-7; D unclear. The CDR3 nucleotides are TGTGCCAGCAGTTACGAGGTCGGTTCCTACGAGCAGTACTTC. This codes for CASSYEVGSYEQYF.